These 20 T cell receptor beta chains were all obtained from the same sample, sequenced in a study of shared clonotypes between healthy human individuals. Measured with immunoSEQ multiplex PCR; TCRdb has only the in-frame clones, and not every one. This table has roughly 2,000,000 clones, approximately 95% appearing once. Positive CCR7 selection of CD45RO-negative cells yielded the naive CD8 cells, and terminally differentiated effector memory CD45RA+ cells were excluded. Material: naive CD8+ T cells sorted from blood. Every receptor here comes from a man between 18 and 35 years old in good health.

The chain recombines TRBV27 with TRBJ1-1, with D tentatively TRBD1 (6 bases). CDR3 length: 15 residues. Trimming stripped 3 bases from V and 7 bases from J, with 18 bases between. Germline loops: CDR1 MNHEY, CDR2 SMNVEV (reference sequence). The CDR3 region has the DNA TGTGCCAGCAGTTTGGGGGCTCCGGGACGAGGTGAAGCTTTCTTT. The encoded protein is CASSLGAPGRGEAFF.

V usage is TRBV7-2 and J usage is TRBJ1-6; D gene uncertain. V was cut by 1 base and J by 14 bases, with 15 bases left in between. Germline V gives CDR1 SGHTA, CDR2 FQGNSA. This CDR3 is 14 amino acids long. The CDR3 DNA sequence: TGTGCCAGCAGCTTAGAACAGTGGTATATGGCCCTCCACTTT. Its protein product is CASSLEQWYMALHF.

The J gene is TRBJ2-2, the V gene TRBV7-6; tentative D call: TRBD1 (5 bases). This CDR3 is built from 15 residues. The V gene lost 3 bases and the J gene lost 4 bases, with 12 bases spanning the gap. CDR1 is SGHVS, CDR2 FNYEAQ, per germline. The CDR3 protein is CASSFGVRATGELFF. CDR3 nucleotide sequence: TGTGCCAGCAGCTTTGGGGTCAGGGCCACCGGGGAGCTGTTTTTT.

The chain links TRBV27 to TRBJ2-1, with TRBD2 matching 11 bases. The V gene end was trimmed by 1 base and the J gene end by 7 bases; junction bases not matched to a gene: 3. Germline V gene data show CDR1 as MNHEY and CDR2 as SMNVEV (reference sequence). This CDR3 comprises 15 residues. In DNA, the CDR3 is TGTGCCAGCAGTTTATTACTAGCGGGAGAGAATGAGCAGTTCTTC. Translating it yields CASSLLLAGENEQFF.

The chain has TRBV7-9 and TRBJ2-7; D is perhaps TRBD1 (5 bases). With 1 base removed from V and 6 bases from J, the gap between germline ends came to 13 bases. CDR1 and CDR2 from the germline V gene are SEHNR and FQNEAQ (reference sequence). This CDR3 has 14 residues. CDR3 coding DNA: TGTGCCAGCAGCTTAGGGTTAGGGCAGGGCGAGCAGTACTTC. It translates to CASSLGLGQGEQYF.

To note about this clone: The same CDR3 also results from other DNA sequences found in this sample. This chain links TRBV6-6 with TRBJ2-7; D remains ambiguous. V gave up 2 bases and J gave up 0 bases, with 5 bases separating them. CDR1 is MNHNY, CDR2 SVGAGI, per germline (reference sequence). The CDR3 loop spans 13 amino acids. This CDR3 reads CASSYPSSYEQYF. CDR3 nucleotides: TGTGCCAGCAGTTACCCCAGCTCCTACGAGCAGTACTTC.

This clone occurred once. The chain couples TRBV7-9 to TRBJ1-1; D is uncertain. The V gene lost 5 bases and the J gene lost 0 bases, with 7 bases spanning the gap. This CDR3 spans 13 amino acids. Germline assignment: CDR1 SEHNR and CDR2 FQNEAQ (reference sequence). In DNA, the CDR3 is TGTGCCAGCAGCCTTATTATGAACACTGAAGCTTTCTTT. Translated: CASSLIMNTEAFF.

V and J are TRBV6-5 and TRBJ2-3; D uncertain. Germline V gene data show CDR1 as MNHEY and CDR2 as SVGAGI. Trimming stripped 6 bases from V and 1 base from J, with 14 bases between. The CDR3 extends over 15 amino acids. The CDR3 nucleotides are TGTGCCAGCAGAGCGCGGATCTTGGGCACAGATACGCAGTATTTT. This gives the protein CASRARILGTDTQYF.

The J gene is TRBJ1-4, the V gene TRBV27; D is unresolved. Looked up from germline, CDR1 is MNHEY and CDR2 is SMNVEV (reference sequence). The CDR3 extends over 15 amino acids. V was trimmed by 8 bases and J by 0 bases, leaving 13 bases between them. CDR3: CASRMAVATNEKLFF. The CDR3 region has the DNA TGTGCCAGCCGGATGGCAGTTGCAACTAATGAAAAACTGTTTTTT. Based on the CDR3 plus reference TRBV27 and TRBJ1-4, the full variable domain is EAQVTQNPRYLITVTGKKLTVTCSQNMNHEYMSWYRQDPGLGLRQIYYSMNVEVTDKGDVPEGYKVSRKEKRNFPLILESPSPNQTSLYFCASRMAVATNEKLFFGSGTQLSVL.

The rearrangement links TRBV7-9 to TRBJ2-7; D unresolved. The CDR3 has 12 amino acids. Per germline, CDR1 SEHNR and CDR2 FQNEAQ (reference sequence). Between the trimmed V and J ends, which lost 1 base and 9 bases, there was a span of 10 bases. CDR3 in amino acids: CASSLVVDAQYF. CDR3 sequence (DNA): TGTGCCAGCAGCTTAGTAGTAGACGCGCAGTACTTC.

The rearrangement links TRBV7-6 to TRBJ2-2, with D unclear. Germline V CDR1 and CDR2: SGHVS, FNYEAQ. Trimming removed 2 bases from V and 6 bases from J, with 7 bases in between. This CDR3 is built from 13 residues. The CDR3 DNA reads TGTGCCAGCAGCTTAATCGGCGCCGGGGAGCTGTTTTTT. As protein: CASSLIGAGELFF.

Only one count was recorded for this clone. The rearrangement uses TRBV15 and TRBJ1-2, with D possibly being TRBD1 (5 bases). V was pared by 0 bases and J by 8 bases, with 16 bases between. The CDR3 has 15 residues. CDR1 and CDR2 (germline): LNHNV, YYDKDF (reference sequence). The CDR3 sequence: CATSRESTAGSGYTF. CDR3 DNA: TGTGCCACCAGCAGAGAATCGACAGCGGGTTCGGGCTACACCTTC.

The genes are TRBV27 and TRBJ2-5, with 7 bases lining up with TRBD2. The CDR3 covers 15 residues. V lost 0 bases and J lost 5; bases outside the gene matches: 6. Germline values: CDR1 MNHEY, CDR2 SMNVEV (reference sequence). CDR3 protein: CASSLSGGFGETQYF. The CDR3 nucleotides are TGTGCCAGCAGTTTATCGGGAGGGTTTGGGGAGACCCAGTACTTC.

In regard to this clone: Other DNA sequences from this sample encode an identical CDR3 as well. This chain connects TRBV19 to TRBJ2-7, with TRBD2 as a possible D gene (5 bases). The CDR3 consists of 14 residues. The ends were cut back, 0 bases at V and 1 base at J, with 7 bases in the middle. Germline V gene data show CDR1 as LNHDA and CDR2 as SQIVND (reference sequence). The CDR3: CASSIDGESYEQYF. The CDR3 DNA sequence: TGTGCCAGTAGTATAGATGGGGAGTCCTACGAGCAGTACTTC.

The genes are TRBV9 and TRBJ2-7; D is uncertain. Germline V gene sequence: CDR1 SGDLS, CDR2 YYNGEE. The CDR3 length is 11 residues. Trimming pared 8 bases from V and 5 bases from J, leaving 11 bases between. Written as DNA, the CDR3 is TGTGCCAGTAGTGGGGATCACGAGCAGTACTTC. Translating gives CASSGDHEQYF.

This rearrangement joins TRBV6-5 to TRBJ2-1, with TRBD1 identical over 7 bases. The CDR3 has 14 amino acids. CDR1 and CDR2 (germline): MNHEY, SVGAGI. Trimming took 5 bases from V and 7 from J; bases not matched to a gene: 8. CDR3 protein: CASSPGTVGNEQFF. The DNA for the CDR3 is TGTGCCAGCAGTCCCGGGACAGTCGGGAATGAGCAGTTCTTC.

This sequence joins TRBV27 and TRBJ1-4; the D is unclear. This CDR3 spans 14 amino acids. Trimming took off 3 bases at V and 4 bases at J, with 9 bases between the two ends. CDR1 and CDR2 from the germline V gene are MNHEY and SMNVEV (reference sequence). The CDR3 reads CASSFIGINEKLFF. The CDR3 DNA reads TGTGCCAGCAGTTTTATAGGGATTAATGAAAAACTGTTTTTT.

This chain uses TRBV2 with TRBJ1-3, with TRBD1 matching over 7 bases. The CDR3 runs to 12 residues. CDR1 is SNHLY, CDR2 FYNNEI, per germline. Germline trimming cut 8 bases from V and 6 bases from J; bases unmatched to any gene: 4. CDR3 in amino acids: CASDRVVNTIYF. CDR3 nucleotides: TGTGCCAGCGACAGGGTTGTAAACACCATATATTTT.

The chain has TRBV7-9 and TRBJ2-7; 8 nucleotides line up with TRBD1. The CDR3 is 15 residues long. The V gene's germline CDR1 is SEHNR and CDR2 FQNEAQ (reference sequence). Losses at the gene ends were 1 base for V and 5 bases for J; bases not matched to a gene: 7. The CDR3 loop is CASSLVPDRANEQYF. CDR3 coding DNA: TGTGCCAGCAGCTTAGTGCCGGACAGGGCCAACGAGCAGTACTTC.

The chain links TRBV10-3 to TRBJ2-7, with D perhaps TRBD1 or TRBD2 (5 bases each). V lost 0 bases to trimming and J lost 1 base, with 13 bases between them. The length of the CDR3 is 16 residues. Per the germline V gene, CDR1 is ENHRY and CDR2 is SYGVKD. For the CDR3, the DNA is TGTGCCATCAGTGAGTCAAACCGGGGCGGTTCCTACGAGCAGTACTTC. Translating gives CAISESNRGGSYEQYF.